This passage covers 21 T cell receptor beta chains from one sample sequenced in a study of blood T cell repertoires in COVID-19. Data came from immunoSEQ multiplex PCR; TCRdb stores just in-frame clones and leaves some out. This table holds 190,000 or so clones, 78% found once. The sequencing sample was made of peripheral blood. The source is an elderly woman with active or convalescent COVID-19.

The genes are TRBV5-1 and TRBJ2-5; the match to TRBD2 covers 8 bases. Losses at the gene ends were 0 bases for V and 2 bases for J; bases not matched to a gene: 6. The CDR3 is made up of 16 amino acids. Germline loops: CDR1 SGHRS, CDR2 YFSETQ. In DNA, the CDR3 is TGCGCCAGCAGCTTGGGCGGGGCTAGCGGGCAAGAGACCCAGTACTTC. Translated, it gives CASSLGGASGQETQYF.

V usage is TRBV5-6 and J usage is TRBJ2-1, with a tentative D call TRBD1 (6 bases). The germline V and J ends were trimmed by 2 bases and 7 bases, with 16 bases remaining between them. CDR1 SGHDT and CDR2 YYEEEE come from the germline V gene. This CDR3 has 15 residues. The CDR3 loop is CASSFQMGARNEQFF. The CDR3 nucleotides are TGTGCCAGCAGCTTTCAGATGGGGGCAAGAAATGAGCAGTTCTTC.

This clone showed up just a few times. This chain links TRBV6-2 or TRBV6-3 with TRBJ2-1; 15 bases are shared with TRBD2. The CDR3 sequence is 17 residues long. The germline CDR1 and CDR2 sequences are MNHEY and SVGEGT. V shed 6 bases, J shed 12 bases, and the junction held 15 bases outside the gene matches. The CDR3 protein is CASSGTSGGRLRIRQFF. The CDR3 DNA reads TGTGCCAGCAGCGGGACTAGCGGGGGGAGGCTGAGAATCAGGCAGTTCTTC.

The rearrangement uses TRBV10-3 and TRBJ2-7; D gene unclear. Germline V gene lookup returns CDR1 ENHRY and CDR2 SYGVKD. Trimming left V 0 bases short and J 2 bases short, with 11 bases between. This CDR3 spans 15 amino acids. The CDR3 is CAISESREFAYEQYF. The CDR3 bases are TGTGCCATCAGTGAGTCGAGAGAGTTTGCCTACGAGCAGTACTTC.

The V gene is TRBV11-1, the J gene TRBJ1-1, with 8 bases matching TRBD1. This CDR3 has 13 amino acids. The germline V gene has CDR1 SGHAT and CDR2 FQDESV (reference sequence). V shed 8 bases, J shed 1 base, and the junction held 3 bases outside the gene matches. CDR3 nucleotides: TGTGCCAGCGAGACAGGGGAGAACACTGAAGCTTTCTTT. Protein: CASETGENTEAFF. Based on the CDR3 plus reference TRBV11-1 and TRBJ1-1, the full variable domain is EAEVAQSPRYKITEKSQAVAFWCDPISGHATLYWYRQILGQGPELLVQFQDESVVDDSQLPKDRFSAERLKGVDSTLKIQPAELGDSAMYLCASETGENTEAFFGQGTRLTVV.

This clone was seen at least ten times. The genes are TRBV27 and TRBJ1-2; TRBD1 might be the D (5 bases). Per germline, CDR1 MNHEY and CDR2 SMNVEV (reference sequence). This CDR3 is 14 amino acids long. V lost 3 bases, J lost 8 bases, and 16 bases lay in between. CDR3 residues: CASSFRDLGRGYTF. In DNA, the CDR3 is TGTGCCAGCAGTTTTAGGGACCTCGGGAGAGGCTACACCTTC.

The chain has TRBV20-1 and TRBJ2-3; D remains unclear. Germline lookup yields CDR1 DFQATT and CDR2 SNEGSKA (reference sequence). This CDR3 spans 14 amino acids. The V and J ends lost 3 bases and 4 bases respectively, with 14 bases between them. In nucleotides, the CDR3 is TGCAGTGCTAGTCTCCTCGGGTTGCCAGATACGCAGTATTTT. It codes for CSASLLGLPDTQYF.

The gene calls are TRBV29-1 and TRBJ1-2; maybe TRBD1 (6 bases). Germline V gives CDR1 SQVTM, CDR2 ANQGSEA. The CDR3 has 15 amino acids. The V end lost 8 bases, the J end lost 8 bases, and 27 bases lay between the germline ends. The CDR3 region is CSSTFLAGAFEGYTF. The CDR3 DNA reads as TGCAGCTCAACCTTCTTGGCAGGGGCATTCGAGGGCTACACCTTC.

The chain links TRBV5-6 to TRBJ2-5; possible D gene TRBD1, 6 bases. Deletions cut 4 bases from V and 2 bases from J, with 9 bases between. Germline V gives CDR1 SGHDT, CDR2 YYEEEE. The CDR3 is 13 amino acids. The CDR3 coding sequence is TGTGCCAGCAGCCCCGGGACACAAGAGACCCAGTACTTC. Encoded protein: CASSPGTQETQYF. The variable domain in full, completed from reference TRBV5-6 and TRBJ2-5, reads DAGVTQSPTHLIKTRGQQVTLRCSPKSGHDTVSWYQQALGQGPQFIFQYYEEEERQRGNFPDRFSGHQFPNYSSELNVNALLLGDSALYLCASSPGTQETQYFGPGTRLLVL.

The chain has TRBV15 and TRBJ2-5, with D maybe TRBD1 (5 bases). Per germline, CDR1 LNHNV and CDR2 YYDKDF (reference sequence). CDR3 size: 14 residues. The V and J ends lost 5 bases and 4 bases respectively, with 14 bases between them. DNA for the CDR3: TGTGCCACCAGCTTCTCTCCCGACAGAGAGACCCAGTACTTC. Translating gives CATSFSPDRETQYF.

CDR3 sequence reads: CASSRDSHGYTF. The CDR3 DNA is TGCGCCAGCAGCCGGGACAGCCATGGCTACACCTTC. The V gene is TRBV4-3, the J gene TRBJ1-2, with TRBD1 matching over 7 bases. Germline V CDR1 and CDR2: LGHNA, YSLEER. The V and J ends lost 4 bases and 6 bases, in that order; junction bases with no gene match: 2. The CDR3 sequence is 12 residues long.

The chain combines TRBV7-8 with TRBJ2-4, with TRBD1 matching over 8 bases. J gave up 6 bases and V 5 bases, and 18 bases lay outside the gene matches. Germline values: CDR1 SGHVS, CDR2 FQNEAQ. The length of the CDR3 is 18 residues. The CDR3 coding sequence is TGTGCCAGCAGCCCAGAGCACTTGGGACAGGCGGGTGGAAACATTCAGTACTTC. Translation gives CASSPEHLGQAGGNIQYF.

The chain is built from TRBV29-1 and TRBJ1-1; weak D call: TRBD1 (5 bases). The CDR3 runs to 13 residues. Germline loops: CDR1 SQVTM, CDR2 ANQGSEA. Trimming shortened V by 6 bases and J by 8 bases, and 19 bases separated the two germline ends. CDR3 loop: CSVAWGRQGEAFF. The CDR3 DNA is TGCAGCGTCGCATGGGGGAGGCAGGGCGAAGCTTTCTTT.

This sequence joins TRBV12-2 and TRBJ2-3; the tabulated D call, TRBD2, remains unverified against the DNA. TRBV12-2 is labeled a pseudogene. The CDR3 covers 13 residues. In nucleotides, the CDR3 is TGTGCAAGTCGCTCCCCCGCGAGGGATACGCAGTATTTT. This translates into CASRSPARDTQYF.

This clone showed up just a few times. The chain recombines TRBV23-1 with TRBJ1-5; unclear D gene. TRBV23-1 is an ORF for which the function is uncertain. V was clipped by 4 bases and J by 0 bases, with 7 bases between them. The CDR3 length is 14 residues. CDR3 in amino acids: CASSRRLSNQPQHF. The DNA of the CDR3 is TGCGCCAGCAGTCGCAGGCTTAGCAATCAGCCCCAGCATTTT.

The rearrangement uses TRBV29-1 and TRBJ2-3; D might be TRBD2 (5 bases). The CDR3 contains 14 residues. V was cut by 5 bases and J by 6 bases, with 18 bases left in between. Per germline, CDR1 SQVTM and CDR2 ANQGSEA. This CDR3 is CSVPISEARDTQYF. CDR3 bases: TGCAGCGTTCCGATTAGCGAGGCCCGTGATACGCAGTATTTT.

This clone was found once. The chain is built from TRBV6-2 or TRBV6-3 and TRBJ2-7; maybe TRBD1 (5 bases). The CDR3 spans 16 residues. From germline, CDR1 is MNHEY and CDR2 SVGEGT. Trimming pared 2 bases from V and 2 bases from J, leaving 16 bases between. CDR3 amino acids: CASSYALSGPAYEQYF. As DNA, the CDR3 is TGTGCCAGCAGTTACGCCCTTTCAGGGCCCGCCTACGAGCAGTACTTC.

This clone occurred once. The V call is TRBV18, the J call TRBJ2-5; TRBD1 is a possible D gene (7 bases). The germline V gene has CDR1 KGHSH and CDR2 LQKENI. The germline V and J ends were trimmed by 2 bases and 1 base, with 14 bases remaining between them. The CDR3 spans 16 residues. CDR3 region: CASSPSQGGLQETQYF. CDR3 nucleotide sequence: TGTGCCAGCTCACCAAGTCAGGGGGGACTCCAAGAGACCCAGTACTTC.

J is TRBJ2-2 and V is TRBV18; D is perhaps TRBD2 (5 bases). Germline V CDR1 and CDR2: KGHSH, LQKENI. V gave up 3 bases and J gave up 4 bases, with 18 bases separating them. This CDR3 contains 17 residues. CDR3: CASSPPRMRGSTGELFF. The CDR3 region has the DNA TGTGCCAGCTCACCCCCTCGAATGCGAGGGAGCACCGGGGAGCTGTTTTTT.

The J gene is TRBJ2-7, the V gene TRBV7-9; D is perhaps TRBD2 (6 bases). The CDR3 totals 15 residues. V lost 5 bases and J 2 bases, leaving 16 bases between the germline ends. The germline gives CDR1 SEHNR, CDR2 FQNEAQ (reference sequence). CDR3 sequence reads: CASSPGEARAYEQYF. The CDR3 DNA sequence: TGTGCCAGCAGCCCGGGAGAAGCTCGGGCCTACGAGCAGTACTTC.

This chain links TRBV7-2 with TRBJ2-1; D is possibly TRBD1 (7 bases). The V gene lost 5 bases and the J gene lost 7 bases, with 15 bases spanning the gap. This CDR3 contains 14 residues. CDR1 and CDR2 (germline): SGHTA, FQGNSA. The CDR3 reads CASSTAGQTNEQFF. As DNA, the CDR3 is TGTGCCAGCAGCACGGCGGGACAGACGAATGAGCAGTTCTTC.